The 31 T cell receptor beta chains presented below share a single source sample, sequenced in a study of cytomegalovirus exposure and HLA in healthy donors. The PCR ran on 60 Vbeta and 13 Jbeta primers. Here immunoSEQ multiplex PCR was the method, and the copy in TCRdb shows in-frame clones only, minus some. This sample has 80,000 to 95,000 clones, with approximately 84% found just once. Sequenced sample: PBMCs. These receptors all come from a woman aged 18-29 years in good health and CMV-seropositive.

This clone was recorded a few times. This chain uses TRBV19 with TRBJ1-1; 8 bases are shared with TRBD1. J lost 4 bases, V lost 8 bases, and 21 bases had no gene match. The CDR3 covers 18 residues. Germline-derived CDR1 and CDR2 are LNHDA and SQIVND (reference sequence). The CDR3 DNA follows: TGTGCCAGTCGCGGTCGCCCCAGGACAGGGAGACGGCTCACTGAAGCTTTCTTT. As protein: CASRGRPRTGRRLTEAFF.

V and J are TRBV7-8 and TRBJ1-5; 7 bases are shared with TRBD1. J lost 3 bases, V lost 1 base, and 12 bases had no gene match. The CDR3 has 18 amino acids. The V gene's germline CDR1 is SGHVS and CDR2 FQNEAQ. CDR3 DNA: TGTGCCAGCAGCTTAGTGGGGTCAGGGGGACCTAACAATCAGCCCCAGCATTTT. It is translated as CASSLVGSGGPNNQPQHF.

The V call is TRBV30, the J call TRBJ2-5; 7 nucleotides match TRBD1. The J call may be faulty, since TRBJ2-7 better matches the DNA end. The CDR3 has 16 residues. Germline CDR1 is GTSNPN and CDR2 is SVGIG (reference sequence). In DNA form, the CDR3 reads TGTGCCTGGGGGACCCCCGACAGGGACCCGTCCTACGAGCAGTACTTC. Protein product: CAWGTPDRDPSYEQYF.

This clone was counted a few times. The sample contains more than one DNA sequence encoding this CDR3. The J gene is TRBJ2-3, the V gene TRBV23-1; the D gene is possibly TRBD2 (6 bases). TRBV23-1 is known as an ORF, though its function is uncertain. This CDR3 contains 14 residues. CDR3 region: CAILRLGSTDTQYF. DNA for the CDR3: TGCGCGATACTTAGACTAGGCAGCACAGATACGCAGTATTTT.

The rearrangement links TRBV6-5 to TRBJ1-2; 7 bases align to TRBD1. Trimming at V came to 6 bases and at J to 8 bases, leaving 9 bases not matched to a gene. CDR1 and CDR2 (germline): MNHEY, SVGAGI. The CDR3 length is 13 residues. For the CDR3, the DNA is TGTGCCAGCAGGGGCACAGGGGTGGGAGGCTACACCTTC. It is translated as CASRGTGVGGYTF.

Concerning this clone itself: A junction boundary mismatches the germline segment, possibly from a read error. The chain uses TRBV7-7 and TRBJ1-4, with 7 nucleotides matching TRBD1. Germline lookup yields CDR1 SSHAT and CDR2 FNYEAQ (reference sequence). This CDR3 spans 14 amino acids. In DNA, the CDR3 is TGTGCTAGCAGCTTAGCGACAGGGAGTGAAAAACTGTTTTTT. This translates into CASSLATGSEKLFF.

In its sample, this clone was seen a few times. This chain connects TRBV19 to TRBJ1-1, with unresolved D. V was pared by 3 bases and J by 1 base, with 6 bases between. CDR3 size: 13 residues. From germline, CDR1 is LNHDA and CDR2 SQIVND (reference sequence). CDR3 coding DNA: TGTGCCAGTAGTATTCCGCGGAACACTGAAGCTTTCTTT. Encoded protein: CASSIPRNTEAFF. The whole variable domain, filled in from reference TRBV19 and TRBJ1-1, reads DGGITQSPKYLFRKEGQNVTLSCEQNLNHDAMYWYRQDPGQGLRLIYYSQIVNDFQKGDIAEGYSVSREKKESFPLTVTSAQKNPTAFYLCASSIPRNTEAFFGQGTRLTVV.

In DNA, the CDR3 is TGTGCCAGATCCCGAACCCGGACTAGCGGACCTGGTACGCAGTATTTT. This gives the protein CARSRTRTSGPGTQYF. J is TRBJ2-3 and V is TRBV7-2; 10 positions agree with TRBD2. The length of the CDR3 is 16 residues. V lost 9 bases and J lost 8; bases outside the gene matches: 17. Germline V gives CDR1 SGHTA, CDR2 FQGNSA.

The chain links TRBV19 to TRBJ2-7, with a possible D match to TRBD1 (6 bases). The CDR3 is made up of 14 amino acids. Germline loops: CDR1 LNHDA, CDR2 SQIVND (reference sequence). Between the trimmed V and J ends, which lost 5 bases and 2 bases, there was a span of 13 bases. CDR3 region: CASSREGETYEQYF. Here the CDR3 DNA reads TGTGCCAGTAGTCGAGAGGGGGAAACCTACGAGCAGTACTTC.

As for this clone: The sample holds other DNA sequences that translate to the same CDR3. This chain uses TRBV5-4 with TRBJ1-1; perhaps TRBD1 as D (6 bases). The germline gives CDR1 SGHNT, CDR2 YYREEE (reference sequence). The CDR3 length is 17 residues. Trimming removed 3 bases from V and 5 bases from J, with 23 bases in between. The CDR3 bases are TGTGCCAGCAGCTATTCGACCATAGGGGGAAAGGATACTGAAGCTTTCTTT. Its translation is CASSYSTIGGKDTEAFF. Supplemented by reference TRBV5-4 and TRBJ1-1, the full variable domain reads ETGVTQSPTHLIKTRGQQVTLRCSSQSGHNTVSWYQQALGQGPQFIFQYYREEENGRGNFPPRFSGLQFPNYSSELNVNALELDDSALYLCASSYSTIGGKDTEAFFGQGTRLTVV.

V usage is TRBV11-3 and J usage is TRBJ2-1, with TRBD2 matching 7 bases. The V gene's germline CDR1 is SGHNT and CDR2 YENEEA. The CDR3 is 16 residues long. J was trimmed by 1 base and V by 1 base; bases with no gene match: 4. In DNA form, the CDR3 reads TGTGCCAGCAGCTTAGGAAGGCGGGAGTCCTACAATGAGCAGTTCTTC. It is translated as CASSLGRRESYNEQFF.

This chain joins TRBV13 and TRBJ2-7; maybe TRBD2 (5 bases). The CDR3 covers 13 residues. The germline gives CDR1 PRHDT, CDR2 FYEKMQ (reference sequence). V was clipped by 5 bases and J by 0 bases, with 8 bases between them. CDR3 in amino acids: CASSPGISYEQYF. The CDR3 nucleotides are TGTGCCAGCAGCCCCGGGATCTCCTACGAGCAGTACTTC.

This chain links TRBV27 with TRBJ2-7; weak D call: TRBD1 (5 bases). The CDR3 has 13 residues. V was trimmed by 5 bases and J by 2 bases, leaving 10 bases between them. Germline lookup yields CDR1 MNHEY and CDR2 SMNVEV (reference sequence). The CDR3 nucleotides read TGTGCCAGCAGTCCAGGGTTTCCCTACGAGCAGTACTTC. Its protein is CASSPGFPYEQYF.

This CDR3 is CASVNEMNTEAFF. The CDR3 DNA follows: TGTGCCAGCGTTAATGAGATGAACACTGAAGCTTTCTTT. The J gene is TRBJ1-1, the V gene TRBV5-4; no clear D gene. From germline, CDR1 is SGHNT and CDR2 YYREEE (reference sequence). V shed 7 bases and J shed 0 bases, with 10 bases lying between them. CDR3 length equals 13 residues.

CDR3 DNA sequence: TGTGCCAGTAAAGGGGGCCCCTGGGGTGAGCAGTTCTTC. Amino acid sequence: CASKGGPWGEQFF. The chain recombines TRBV19 with TRBJ2-1, with 7 bases that match TRBD1. The germline V gene has CDR1 LNHDA and CDR2 SQIVND (reference sequence). Trimming removed 7 bases from V and 9 bases from J; junction bases left unmatched: 9. This CDR3 contains 13 residues.

V and J are TRBV9 and TRBJ1-6; D gene unclear. Germline V gives CDR1 SGDLS, CDR2 YYNGEE. The CDR3 runs 16 residues. The germline V and J ends were trimmed by 0 bases and 4 bases, with 11 bases remaining between them. The CDR3 loop is CASSVDLLGYNSPLHF. CDR3 DNA: TGTGCCAGCAGCGTAGACCTTCTCGGGTATAATTCACCCCTCCACTTT.

The chain joins TRBV7-6 to TRBJ2-7; the match to TRBD1 covers 12 bases. CDR3 length: 15 residues. J gave up 7 bases and V 5 bases, and 9 bases lay outside the gene matches. CDR1 is SGHVS, CDR2 FNYEAQ, per germline. The CDR3 spells CASSEVRDRGHEQYF. Written as DNA, the CDR3 is TGTGCCAGCAGCGAAGTCCGGGACAGGGGGCATGAGCAGTACTTC. The entire variable domain, with the rest obtained from reference TRBV7-6 and TRBJ2-7, is as follows: GAGVSQSPRYKVTKRGQDVALRCDPISGHVSLYWYRQALGQGPEFLTYFNYEAQQDKSGLPNDRFSAERPEGSISTLTIQRTEQRDSAMYRCASSEVRDRGHEQYFGPGTRLTVT.

J is TRBJ2-6 and V is TRBV5-4, with 14 bases identical to TRBD2. V shed 6 bases, J shed 4 bases, and the junction held 15 bases outside the gene matches. The V gene's germline CDR1 is SGHNT and CDR2 YYREEE (reference sequence). The CDR3 sequence is 20 residues long. CDR3 amino acids: CASMRGGGLAGVGGANVLTF. The CDR3 DNA follows: TGTGCCAGCATGAGGGGTGGGGGACTAGCGGGAGTTGGAGGGGCCAACGTCCTGACTTTC.

J is TRBJ2-5 and V is TRBV27; 7 bases line up with TRBD2. CDR1 is MNHEY and CDR2 is SMNVEV in the germline V gene (reference sequence). J gave up 5 bases and V 3 bases, and 3 bases lay outside the gene matches. The CDR3 contains 13 residues. The chain's CDR3 is CASSLLGGETQYF. CDR3 sequence (DNA): TGTGCCAGCAGTTTGCTGGGGGGGGAGACCCAGTACTTC.

The chain couples TRBV5-4 to TRBJ2-3; no reliable D call. CDR3 length: 15 amino acids. V lost 0 bases and J lost 1, with 9 bases in between. Germline lookup yields CDR1 SGHNT and CDR2 YYREEE (reference sequence). CDR3 amino acids: CASSLASTRTDTQYF. CDR3 in DNA: TGTGCCAGCAGCTTGGCTTCGACTCGCACAGATACGCAGTATTTT.

In nucleotides, the CDR3 is TGTGCCAGCAGCTTAGGTGGCGGACAAGAGACCCAGTACTTC. Amino acid sequence: CASSLGGGQETQYF. The chain has TRBV13 and TRBJ2-5, with unresolved D. V was shortened by 0 bases and J by 2 bases, with 7 bases between the two germline ends. There are 14 residues in the CDR3. Germline-derived CDR1 and CDR2 are PRHDT and FYEKMQ (reference sequence). Combining the CDR3 with reference TRBV13 and TRBJ2-5 gives the whole variable domain AAGVIQSPRHLIKEKRETATLKCYPIPRHDTVYWYQQGPGQDPQFLISFYEKMQSDKGSIPDRFSAQQFSDYHSELNMSSLELGDSALYFCASSLGGGQETQYFGPGTRLLVL.

This chain joins TRBV6-5 and TRBJ1-1, with no clear D. The CDR3 is 12 amino acids. V shed 5 bases and J shed 1 base, with 5 bases lying between them. Germline V lookup: CDR1 MNHEY, CDR2 SVGAGI. The CDR3 region is CASSTANTEAFF. CDR3 nucleotide sequence: TGTGCCAGCAGTACAGCGAACACTGAAGCTTTCTTT.

The chain is built from TRBV2 and TRBJ2-1, with a weak D call TRBD2 (6 bases). In germline, CDR1 is SNHLY, CDR2 FYNNEI. CDR3 length: 12 amino acids. Between the trimmed V and J ends, which lost 10 bases and 3 bases, there was a span of 10 bases. CDR3 sequence: CATSGGYNEQFF. The CDR3 DNA sequence: TGTGCCACCTCCGGGGGCTACAATGAGCAGTTCTTC.

The rearrangement links TRBV7-9 to TRBJ1-1; D ambiguous. This CDR3 region has 12 residues. Germline CDR1 SEHNR, CDR2 FQNEAQ (reference sequence). Trimming cost V 6 bases and J 0 bases, with 5 bases left between them. CDR3 sequence (DNA): TGTGCCAGCAGTCAAATGAACACTGAAGCTTTCTTT. This translates into CASSQMNTEAFF.

The chain links TRBV5-1 to TRBJ1-2; D gene unclear. This CDR3 spans 13 amino acids. V was clipped by 1 base and J by 2 bases, with 6 bases between them. The germline CDR1 and CDR2 sequences are SGHRS and YFSETQ. In DNA, the CDR3 is TGCGCCAGCAGCTTGACAGAAAACTATGGCTACACCTTC. It encodes CASSLTENYGYTF. Full variable domain (remainder filled in from reference TRBV5-1 and TRBJ1-2): KAGVTQTPRYLIKTRGQQVTLSCSPISGHRSVSWYQQTPGQGLQFLFEYFSETQRNKGNFPGRFSGRQFSNSRSEMNVSTLELGDSALYLCASSLTENYGYTFGSGTRLTVV.

The chain employs TRBV7-9 and TRBJ2-1; D is ambiguous. V was shortened by 0 bases and J by 8 bases, with 14 bases between the two germline ends. This CDR3 has 15 residues. CDR1 is SEHNR, CDR2 FQNEAQ, per germline (reference sequence). The DNA of the CDR3 is TGTGCCAGCAGCTTAGCATCCCAACTCACCCATGAGCAGTTCTTC. Residues: CASSLASQLTHEQFF. The variable domain in full, with the rest retrieved from reference TRBV7-9 and TRBJ2-1, is DTGVSQNPRHKITKRGQNVTFRCDPISEHNRLYWYRQTLGQGPEFLTYFQNEAQLEKSRLLSDRFSAERPKGSFSTLEIQRTEQGDSAMYLCASSLASQLTHEQFFGPGTRLTVL.

CDR3 nucleotides: TGTGCCAGCAGTCCCCGAGTAGCGGTAACCTACAATGAGCAGTTCTTC. Residues: CASSPRVAVTYNEQFF. This rearrangement joins TRBV28 to TRBJ2-1; perhaps TRBD2 as D (6 bases). The germline V and J ends were trimmed by 5 bases and 2 bases, with 16 bases remaining between them. Germline CDR1 and CDR2: MDHEN and SYDVKM. The CDR3 runs 16 residues.

Here the CDR3 reads CASSLNRDISYEQYF. The CDR3 coding sequence is TGCGCCAGCAGCCTTAACCGGGACATCTCCTACGAGCAGTACTTC. The genes are TRBV5-1 and TRBJ2-7; D is perhaps TRBD1 (6 bases). Between the trimmed V and J ends, which lost 4 bases and 0 bases, there was a span of 14 bases. Germline V gene sequence: CDR1 SGHRS, CDR2 YFSETQ. This CDR3 comprises 15 residues.

This chain links TRBV7-8 with TRBJ2-5, with TRBD2 as a possible D gene (6 bases). The CDR3 runs 14 residues. V was pared by 6 bases and J by 2 bases, with 13 bases between. Germline CDR1 and CDR2: SGHVS and FQNEAQ. CDR3 in amino acids: CASSFFSGQETQYF. DNA for the CDR3: TGTGCCAGCAGTTTTTTTAGCGGTCAAGAGACCCAGTACTTC.

The rearrangement links TRBV2 to TRBJ2-7, with TRBD1 matching 10 bases. This CDR3 is built from 15 residues. Germline V gene lookup returns CDR1 SNHLY and CDR2 FYNNEI. Germline trimming cut 2 bases from V and 2 bases from J; bases unmatched to any gene: 3. Written as DNA, the CDR3 is TGTGCCAGCAGTGAACCTGGGACAGGGGCCTACGAGCAGTACTTC. Translating gives CASSEPGTGAYEQYF.

In this sample, this clone turned up a few times. V usage is TRBV5-1 and J usage is TRBJ1-1; possible D gene TRBD1, 6 bases. V lost 2 bases, J lost 4 bases, and 15 bases lay in between. The germline CDR1 and CDR2 sequences are SGHRS and YFSETQ. The CDR3 sequence is 15 residues long. CDR3 protein: CASSFETGRITEAFF. CDR3 sequence (DNA): TGCGCCAGCAGCTTCGAGACAGGTCGTATCACTGAAGCTTTCTTT.